Below, one T cell receptor (beta chain) is given with its context. Its antigen is not known. The record originates from a study of PD-L1 blockade in urothelial cancer. Across the whole study: Before enrollment, 0 to 3 chemotherapy regimens had been given to patients. Study-level results: Those with durable benefit had larger increases in tumor-associated blood clones at 3 weeks.

Synthetic analogs of TCR templates were spiked into every PCR. Sequencing was performed with immunoSEQ multiplex PCR; in TCRdb, only in-frame clones are kept and a portion is missing. The top ten clones hold 3.2% of a sample with around 60,000 clones, about 76% of them seen once. Germline CDR1 is LNHDA and CDR2 is SQIVND (reference sequence). Trimming removed 1 base from V and 12 bases from J; junction bases left unmatched: 7. The CDR3 covers 14 residues. Stated time point: pretreatment peripheral blood. The sequence was obtained from a man between 65 and 80 years old with urothelial cancer. The rearrangement uses TRBV19 and TRBJ2-1; 9 nucleotides align to TRBD2. Sequencing was performed on PBMCs, taken around atezolizumab (anti-PD-L1) treatment. The CDR3 region has the DNA TGTGCCAGTAGTATAGGTCCTAGCGGGATCGGGCAGTTCTTC. Translation: CASSIGPSGIGQFF. Looking up the rest from reference TRBV19 and TRBJ2-1 gives the full variable domain: DGGITQSPKYLFRKEGQNVTLSCEQNLNHDAMYWYRQDPGQGLRLIYYSQIVNDFQKGDIAEGYSVSREKKESFPLTVTSAQKNPTAFYLCASSIGPSGIGQFFGPGTRLTVL.